This entry is about one T cell receptor beta chain. Here immunoSEQ multiplex PCR was the method, and the copy in TCRdb shows in-frame clones only, minus some. The sample includes more than 200,000 clones, more than 85% of them seen just once. This specimen belongs to a study of blood T cell repertoires in COVID-19. Sequences were obtained from PBMCs or T cells enriched from blood (not recorded which). The sequence came from a woman aged 45-65 years who had recovered from COVID-19.

The CDR3 region has the DNA TGCGCCAGCAGCTCCTCCGGGACAGGGGGTTACAGTGAAAAACTGTTTTTT. It encodes CASSSSGTGGYSEKLFF. The J gene is TRBJ1-4, the V gene TRBV5-1; 11 bases fit TRBD1. With 3 bases clipped from V and 7 bases from J, the junction kept 11 bases outside the gene matches. The CDR3 is 17 residues long. Germline V gives CDR1 SGHRS, CDR2 YFSETQ.